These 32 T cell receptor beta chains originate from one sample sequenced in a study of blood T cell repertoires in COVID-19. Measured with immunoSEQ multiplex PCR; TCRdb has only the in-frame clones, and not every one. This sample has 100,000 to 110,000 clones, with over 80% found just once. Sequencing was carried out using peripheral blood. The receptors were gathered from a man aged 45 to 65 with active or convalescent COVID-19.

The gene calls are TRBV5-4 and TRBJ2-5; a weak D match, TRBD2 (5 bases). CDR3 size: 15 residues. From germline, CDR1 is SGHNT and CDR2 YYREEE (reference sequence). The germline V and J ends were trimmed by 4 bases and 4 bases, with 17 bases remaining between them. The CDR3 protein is CASSPDSFLGETQYF. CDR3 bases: TGTGCCAGCAGCCCGGACTCCTTCCTGGGAGAGACCCAGTACTTC.

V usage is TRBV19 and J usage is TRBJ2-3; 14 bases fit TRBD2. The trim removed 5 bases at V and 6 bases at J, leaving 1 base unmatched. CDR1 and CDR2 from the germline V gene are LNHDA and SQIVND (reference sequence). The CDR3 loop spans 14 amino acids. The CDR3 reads CASSRTSGGDTQYF. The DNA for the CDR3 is TGTGCCAGTAGTCGGACTAGCGGGGGGGATACGCAGTATTTT.

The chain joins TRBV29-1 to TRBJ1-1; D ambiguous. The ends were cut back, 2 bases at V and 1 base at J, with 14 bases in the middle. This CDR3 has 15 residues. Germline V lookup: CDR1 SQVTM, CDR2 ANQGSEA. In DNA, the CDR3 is TGCAGCGTTGAAATCGGCAGACTAGCGAACACTGAAGCTTTCTTT. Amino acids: CSVEIGRLANTEAFF.

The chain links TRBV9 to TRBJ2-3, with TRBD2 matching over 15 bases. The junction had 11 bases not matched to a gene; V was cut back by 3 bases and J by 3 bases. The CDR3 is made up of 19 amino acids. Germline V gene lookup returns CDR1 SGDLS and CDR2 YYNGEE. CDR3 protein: CASSAPRTSGRAETDTQYF. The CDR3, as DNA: TGTGCCAGCAGCGCCCCAAGGACTAGCGGGAGGGCCGAGACAGATACGCAGTATTTT.

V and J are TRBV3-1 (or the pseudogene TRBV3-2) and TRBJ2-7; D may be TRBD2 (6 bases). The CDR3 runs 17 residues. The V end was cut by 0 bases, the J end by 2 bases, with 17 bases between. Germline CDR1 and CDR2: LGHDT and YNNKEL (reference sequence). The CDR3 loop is CASSQEKMAGTTYEQYF. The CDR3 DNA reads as TGTGCCAGCAGCCAAGAAAAAATGGCGGGAACCACCTACGAGCAGTACTTC.

CDR3 amino acids: CASTPVGGSYEQYF. CDR3 sequence (DNA): TGTGCCAGCACCCCGGTCGGGGGATCCTACGAGCAGTACTTC. This rearrangement joins TRBV11-3 to TRBJ2-7; D may be TRBD2 (6 bases). The V gene's germline CDR1 is SGHNT and CDR2 YENEEA. Trimming pared 7 bases from V and 1 base from J, leaving 14 bases between. The CDR3 spans 14 residues.

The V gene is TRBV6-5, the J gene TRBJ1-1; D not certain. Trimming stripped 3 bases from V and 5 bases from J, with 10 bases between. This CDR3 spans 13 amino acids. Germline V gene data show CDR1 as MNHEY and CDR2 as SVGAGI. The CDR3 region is CASSYQVRTEAFF. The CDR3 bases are TGTGCCAGCAGTTATCAGGTTCGGACTGAAGCTTTCTTT.

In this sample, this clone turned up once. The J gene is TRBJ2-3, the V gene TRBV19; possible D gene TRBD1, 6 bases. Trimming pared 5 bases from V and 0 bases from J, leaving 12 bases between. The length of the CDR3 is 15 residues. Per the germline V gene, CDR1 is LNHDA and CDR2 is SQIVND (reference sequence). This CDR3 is CASSPQGSSTDTQYF. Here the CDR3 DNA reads TGTGCCAGTAGTCCCCAGGGGTCTAGCACAGATACGCAGTATTTT.

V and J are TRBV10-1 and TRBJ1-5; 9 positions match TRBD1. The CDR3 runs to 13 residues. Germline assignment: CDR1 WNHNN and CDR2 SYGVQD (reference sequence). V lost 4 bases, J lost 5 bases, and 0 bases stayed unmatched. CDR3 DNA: TGCGCCAGCAGTGGGACAGGGGATCAGCCCCAGCATTTT. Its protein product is CASSGTGDQPQHF.

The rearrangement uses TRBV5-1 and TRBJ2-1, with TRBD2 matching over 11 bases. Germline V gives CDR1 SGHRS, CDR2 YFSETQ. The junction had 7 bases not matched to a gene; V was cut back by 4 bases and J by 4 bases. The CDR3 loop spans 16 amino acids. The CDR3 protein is CASSHGGTSGYNEQFF. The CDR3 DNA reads TGCGCCAGCAGCCACGGTGGGACTAGCGGTTACAATGAGCAGTTCTTC.

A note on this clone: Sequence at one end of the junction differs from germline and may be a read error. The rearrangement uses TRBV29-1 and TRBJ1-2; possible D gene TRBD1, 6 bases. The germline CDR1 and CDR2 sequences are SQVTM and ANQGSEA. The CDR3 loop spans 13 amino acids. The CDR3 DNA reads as TGCAGCGCCCGCCTTTCGGGACACTACGGCTACACCTTC. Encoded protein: CSARLSGHYGYTF. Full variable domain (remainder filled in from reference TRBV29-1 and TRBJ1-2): SAVISQKPSRDICQRGTSLTIQCQVDSQVTMMFWYRQQPGQSLTLIATANQGSEATYESGFVIDKFPISRPNLTFSTLTVSNMSPEDSSIYLCSARLSGHYGYTFGSGTRLTVV.

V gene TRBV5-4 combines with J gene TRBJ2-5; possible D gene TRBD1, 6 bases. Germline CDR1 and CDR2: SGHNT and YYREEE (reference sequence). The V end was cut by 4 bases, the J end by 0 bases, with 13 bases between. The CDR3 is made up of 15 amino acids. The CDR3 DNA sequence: TGTGCCAGCAGCCCTACCGGGACAAACCAAGAGACCCAGTACTTC. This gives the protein CASSPTGTNQETQYF.

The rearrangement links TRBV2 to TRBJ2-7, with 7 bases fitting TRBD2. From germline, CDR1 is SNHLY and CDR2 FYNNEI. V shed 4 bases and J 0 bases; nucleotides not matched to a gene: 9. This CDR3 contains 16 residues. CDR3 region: CASSVFLGGSSYEQYF. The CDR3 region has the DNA TGTGCCAGCAGTGTTTTTCTTGGCGGGAGCTCCTACGAGCAGTACTTC.

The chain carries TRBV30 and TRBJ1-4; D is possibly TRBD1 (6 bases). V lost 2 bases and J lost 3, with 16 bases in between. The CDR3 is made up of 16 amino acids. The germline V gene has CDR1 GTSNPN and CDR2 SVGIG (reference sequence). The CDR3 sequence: CAWSKGTGGSNEKLFF. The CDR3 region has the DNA TGTGCCTGGAGTAAGGGGACGGGGGGCTCTAATGAAAAACTGTTTTTT.

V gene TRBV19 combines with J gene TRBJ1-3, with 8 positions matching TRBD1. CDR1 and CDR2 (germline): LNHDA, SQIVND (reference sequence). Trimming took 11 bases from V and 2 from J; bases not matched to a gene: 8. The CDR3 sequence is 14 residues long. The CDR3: CAATGGPTGNTIYF. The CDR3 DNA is TGTGCCGCCACAGGGGGACCCACTGGAAACACCATATATTTT.

The CDR3: CASSHRTLDIQYF. The CDR3 coding sequence is TGCGCCAGCAGCCACCGAACGCTAGACATTCAGTACTTC. The chain uses TRBV4-1 and TRBJ2-4; D unclear. With 3 bases removed from V and 8 bases from J, the gap between germline ends came to 11 bases. CDR1 and CDR2 from the germline V gene are MGHRA and YSYEKL. CDR3 size: 13 residues.

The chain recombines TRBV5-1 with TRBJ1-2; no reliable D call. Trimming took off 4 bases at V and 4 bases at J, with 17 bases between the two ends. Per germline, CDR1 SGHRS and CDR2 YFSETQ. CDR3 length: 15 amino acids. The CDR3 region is CASSRSAGASYGYTF. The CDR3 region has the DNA TGCGCCAGCAGCCGTTCCGCAGGTGCCTCCTATGGCTACACCTTC.

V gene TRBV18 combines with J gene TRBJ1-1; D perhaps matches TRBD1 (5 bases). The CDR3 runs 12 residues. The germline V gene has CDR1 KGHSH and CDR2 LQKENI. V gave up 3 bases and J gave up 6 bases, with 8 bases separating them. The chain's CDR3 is CASSPGRSEAFF. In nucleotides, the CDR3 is TGTGCCAGCTCACCGGGGCGATCTGAAGCTTTCTTT.

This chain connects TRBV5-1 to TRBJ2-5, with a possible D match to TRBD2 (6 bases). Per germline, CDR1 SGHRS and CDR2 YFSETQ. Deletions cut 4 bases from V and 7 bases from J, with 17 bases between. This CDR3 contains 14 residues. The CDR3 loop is CASSTGLTGGTQYF. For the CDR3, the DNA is TGCGCCAGCAGCACCGGACTAACCGGCGGGACCCAGTACTTC.

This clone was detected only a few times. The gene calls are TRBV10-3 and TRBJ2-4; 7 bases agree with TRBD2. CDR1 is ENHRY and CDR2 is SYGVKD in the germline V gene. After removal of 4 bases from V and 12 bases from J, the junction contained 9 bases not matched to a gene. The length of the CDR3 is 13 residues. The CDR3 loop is CAISGTSWFGQYF. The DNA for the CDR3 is TGTGCCATCAGTGGGACTAGTTGGTTTGGTCAGTACTTC.

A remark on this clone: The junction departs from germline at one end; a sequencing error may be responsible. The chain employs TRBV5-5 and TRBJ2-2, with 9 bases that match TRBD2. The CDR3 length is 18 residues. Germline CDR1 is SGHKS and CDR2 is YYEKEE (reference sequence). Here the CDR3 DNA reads TGTGCCAGCAGTTTGGGTAGCGGGAGTTTTGGGCAAGCCGGGGAGCTGTTTTTT. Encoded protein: CASSLGSGSFGQAGELFF.

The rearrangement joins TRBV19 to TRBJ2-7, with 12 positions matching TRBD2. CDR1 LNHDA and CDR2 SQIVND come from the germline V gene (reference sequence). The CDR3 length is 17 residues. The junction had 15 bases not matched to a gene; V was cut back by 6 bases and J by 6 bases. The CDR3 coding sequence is TGTGCCAGTAGCCCGCGCGCACTAGCGGGAGGTGAAAGCGAGCAGTACTTC. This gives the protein CASSPRALAGGESEQYF.

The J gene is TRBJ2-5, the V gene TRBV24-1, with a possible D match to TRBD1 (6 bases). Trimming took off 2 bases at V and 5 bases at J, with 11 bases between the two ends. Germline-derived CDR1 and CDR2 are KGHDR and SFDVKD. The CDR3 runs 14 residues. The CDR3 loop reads CATSDSTGWETQYF. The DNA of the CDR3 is TGTGCCACCAGTGATTCCACAGGGTGGGAGACCCAGTACTTC.

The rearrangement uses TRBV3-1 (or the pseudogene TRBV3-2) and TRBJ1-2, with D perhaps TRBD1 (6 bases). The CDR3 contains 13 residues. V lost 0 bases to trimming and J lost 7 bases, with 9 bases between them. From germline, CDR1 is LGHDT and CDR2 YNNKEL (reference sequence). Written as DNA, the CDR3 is TGTGCCAGCAGCCAAGATCTGGGGGCTGGCTACACCTTC. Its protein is CASSQDLGAGYTF.

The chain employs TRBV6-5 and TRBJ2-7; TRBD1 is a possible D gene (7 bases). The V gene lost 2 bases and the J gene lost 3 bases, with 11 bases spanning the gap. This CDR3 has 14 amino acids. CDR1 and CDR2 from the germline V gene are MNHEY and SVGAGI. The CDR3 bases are TGTGCCAGCAGTTACGGAGGGGGCGACTACGAGCAGTACTTC. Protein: CASSYGGGDYEQYF.

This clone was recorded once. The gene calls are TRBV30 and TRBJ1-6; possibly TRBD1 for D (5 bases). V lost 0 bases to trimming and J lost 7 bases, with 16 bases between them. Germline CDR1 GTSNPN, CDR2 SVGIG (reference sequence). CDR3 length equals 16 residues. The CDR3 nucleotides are TGTGCCTGGAGTGTAATGGGGGGGGTAAGGAATTCACCCCTCCACTTT. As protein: CAWSVMGGVRNSPLHF. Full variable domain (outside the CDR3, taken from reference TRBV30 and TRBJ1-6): SQTIHQWPATLVQPVGSPLSLECTVEGTSNPNLYWYRQAAGRGLQLLFYSVGIGQISSEVPQNLSASRPQDRQFILSSKKLLLSDSGFYLCAWSVMGGVRNSPLHFGNGTRLTVT.

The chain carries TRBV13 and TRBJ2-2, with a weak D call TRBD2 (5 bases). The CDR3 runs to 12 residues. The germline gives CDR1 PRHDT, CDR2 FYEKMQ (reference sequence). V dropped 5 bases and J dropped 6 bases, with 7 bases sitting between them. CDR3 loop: CASSPGAGELFF. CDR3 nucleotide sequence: TGTGCCAGCAGCCCCGGGGCCGGGGAGCTGTTTTTT.

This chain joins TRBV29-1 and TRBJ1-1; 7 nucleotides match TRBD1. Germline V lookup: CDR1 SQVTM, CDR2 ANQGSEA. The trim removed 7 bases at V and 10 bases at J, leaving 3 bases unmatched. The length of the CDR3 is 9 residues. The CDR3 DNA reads TGCAGCGGGACAGGAGGAGCTTTCTTT. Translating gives CSGTGGAFF.

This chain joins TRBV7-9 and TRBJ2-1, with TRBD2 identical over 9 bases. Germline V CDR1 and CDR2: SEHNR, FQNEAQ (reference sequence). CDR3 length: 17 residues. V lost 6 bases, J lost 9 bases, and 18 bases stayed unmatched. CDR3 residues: CASRPPGLAGSAGEQFF. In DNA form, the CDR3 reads TGTGCCAGCAGGCCACCGGGGCTAGCGGGGAGTGCTGGTGAGCAGTTCTTC.

This CDR3 reads CASSLLSGRNNEQFF. The CDR3 region has the DNA TGTGCCAGCAGCCTCCTAAGCGGGAGAAACAATGAGCAGTTCTTC. The V gene is TRBV3-1 (or the pseudogene TRBV3-2), the J gene TRBJ2-1, with 8 bases identical to TRBD2. V lost 4 bases to trimming and J lost 5 bases; unmatched junction nucleotides: 7. Germline V gene data show CDR1 as LGHDT and CDR2 as YNNKEL (reference sequence). The CDR3 totals 15 residues.

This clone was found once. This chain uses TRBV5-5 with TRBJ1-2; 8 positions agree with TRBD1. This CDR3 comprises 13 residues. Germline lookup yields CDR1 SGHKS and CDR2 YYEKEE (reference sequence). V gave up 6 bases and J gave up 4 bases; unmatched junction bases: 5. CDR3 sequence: CASTQGAAYGYTF. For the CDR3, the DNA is TGTGCCAGCACCCAGGGGGCGGCCTATGGCTACACCTTC.

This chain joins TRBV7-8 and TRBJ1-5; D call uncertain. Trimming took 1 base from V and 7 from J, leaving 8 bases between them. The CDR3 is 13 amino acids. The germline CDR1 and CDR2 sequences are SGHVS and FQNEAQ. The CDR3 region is CASSLESGQPQHF. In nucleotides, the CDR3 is TGTGCCAGCAGCTTAGAATCGGGACAGCCCCAGCATTTT.